The clone carrying this T cell receptor beta chain was picked up many times. The antigen is unknown. Trimming pared 6 bases from V and 12 bases from J, leaving 27 bases between. The CDR3 is made up of 16 amino acids. In germline, CDR1 is MDHEN, CDR2 SYDVKM. This record comes from a study of T cells in Graves' hyperthyroidism and ophthalmopathy. Study-level results: In the analysis, a 13 V-J model separated ophthalmopathy from stable hyperthyroidism.

Researchers took RNA transcripts and amplified the TCR beta CDR3 regions from them. Carried out on the TCR CDR3, a first-round RT-PCR used the HTBI primer set. A single record per CDR3 protein comes from TCRdb applying MiXCR to the multiplex PCR reads. The sample consists of about 500,000 distinct CDR3 sequences, around 16% of them appearing once. The TCR comes from a woman aged 25 to 39 with Graves' ophthalmopathy. V usage is TRBV28 and J usage is TRBJ2-1; a weak D match, TRBD2 (5 bases). Input material: blood. CDR3 region: CASSRPLRTGRRGQFF. The CDR3 DNA follows: TGTGCCAGCAGCCGACCTCTCCGGACGGGAAGACGCGGGCAGTTCTTC.